This T cell receptor (beta chain) was sequenced during a study of T cells in pancreatic ductal adenocarcinoma. The selected patients with pancreatic ductal adenocarcinoma had surgery but no neoadjuvant therapy. The germline V gene has CDR1 KGHSH and CDR2 LQKENI. Trimming cost V 1 base and J 2 bases, with 6 bases left between them. This CDR3 region has 13 residues. TCRdb keeps only in-frame clones here, not all; method: immunoSEQ multiplex PCR. The sample carries about 30,000 clones, more than 90% recorded once. The source material was PBMCs. This chain uses TRBV18 with TRBJ2-7; unclear D gene. The TCR sequence derives from a human donor with pancreatic ductal adenocarcinoma. DNA of the CDR3: TGTGCCAGCTCACCACGGGAAACCTACGAGCAGTACTTC. Translating it yields CASSPRETYEQYF.